This is a list of T cell receptor beta chains from one sample in a study of Ad26.COV2.S vaccination and SARS-CoV-2 variants. Only in-frame clones appear in the TCRdb table, and some are missing; sequencing was by immunoSEQ multiplex PCR. The top ten clones hold nearly 3% of a sample with around 250,000 clones, approximately 90% of them seen once. Sequencing was performed on peripheral blood, taken in a trial of Ad26.COV2.S vaccine versus placebo. The receptor set was obtained from a person between 18 and 59 years old who received the Ad26.COV2.S COVID-19 vaccine or a placebo. The CDR3 runs from the conserved cysteine through the conserved F or W. A D gene is named only where the DNA matches it firmly. A clone size is listed for some rows: how often the clone was seen (once, few, many), or a class if it is expanded.

J,D,size,V,CDR3,DNA
TRBJ1-6,NA,NA,TRBV4-3,CASSVSRDDSPLHF,TGCGCCAGCAGCGTGAGCAGGGACGACTCACCCCTCCACTTT
TRBJ2-7,TRBD1,NA,TRBV7-2,CASSPVQGPSYEQYF,TGTGCCAGCAGCCCCGTACAGGGGCCCTCCTACGAGCAGTACTTC
TRBJ1-2,TRBD1,NA,TRBV4-3,CASSPYEGANYGYTF,TGCGCCAGCAGCCCCTACGAGGGGGCGAACTATGGCTACACCTTC
TRBJ2-2,NA,once,TRBV10-3,CAISESGVNTGELFF,TGTGCCATCAGTGAGTCGGGCGTCAACACCGGGGAGCTGTTTTTT
TRBJ2-3,NA,NA,TRBV2,CASSQGGGPTDTQYF,TGTGCCAGCAGTCAAGGGGGGGGCCCCACAGATACGCAGTATTTT
TRBJ2-5,TRBD2,NA,TRBV4-2,CASSQVVERGLGAQYF,TGTGCCAGCAGCCAAGTGGTAGAGCGGGGGTTGGGGGCCCAGTACTTC
TRBJ1-1,NA,NA,TRBV19,CASSTGLTEAFF,TGTGCCAGTAGTACAGGTCTTACTGAAGCTTTCTTT
TRBJ2-3,TRBD2,NA,TRBV9,CASSVAGGRTDTQYF,TGTGCCAGCAGCGTAGCGGGGGGGCGGACAGATACGCAGTATTTT
TRBJ2-5,NA,NA,TRBV4-1,CASSQNPRASETQYF,TGCGCCAGCAGCCAAAACCCCAGGGCAAGCGAGACCCAGTACTTC
TRBJ2-5,TRBD2,NA,TRBV13,CASSSGGGAETQYF,TGTGCCAGCAGCAGCGGCGGGGGGGCAGAGACCCAGTACTTC
TRBJ2-3,TRBD2,NA,TRBV7-2,CASSHQAGGRVDTQYF,TGTGCCAGCAGCCACCAAGCGGGAGGGCGGGTAGATACGCAGTATTTT
TRBJ2-7,NA,few,TRBV6-5,CASRGEAGKGEQYF,TGTGCCAGCAGGGGTGAGGCAGGGAAGGGCGAGCAGTACTTC
TRBJ2-1,TRBD2,NA,TRBV4-1,CASSQDSGGVYNEQFF,TGCGCCAGCAGCCAAGATAGCGGGGGGGTTTACAATGAGCAGTTCTTC
TRBJ2-1,TRBD2,NA,TRBV18,CASLRTSGTNEQFF,TGTGCCAGCCTTCGGACTAGCGGGACCAATGAGCAGTTCTTC
TRBJ2-3,NA,NA,TRBV7-9,CASSFPIGSADTQYF,TGTGCCAGCAGCTTTCCGATCGGTTCAGCAGATACGCAGTATTTT
TRBJ2-1,NA,NA,TRBV7-2,CASSLQRTSYNEQFF,TGTGCCAGCAGCTTACAGCGGACATCCTACAATGAGCAGTTCTTC
TRBJ1-6,NA,NA,TRBV27,CASSPWPIGPPLHF,TGTGCCAGCAGTCCCTGGCCCATCGGACCACCCCTCCACTTT